Sequencing of this TCR beta chain was carried out in a study of T-cell memory formation after mild COVID-19. Study background: TCR clusters were mostly donor specific.

TCRdb passed the 5' RACE reads through MiXCR, listing each CDR3 protein once. The sample holds 90,000 to 130,000 distinct CDR3 sequences, roughly a sixth seen once. This clonotype has just a few counts. Its antigen is undetermined. Findings and limits, study-wide: Clones that contracted clustered mainly in CM and EM if CD4+ and in EMRA if CD8+.

Trimming left V 6 bases short and J 0 bases short, with 12 bases between. Germline CDR1 LGHNT, CDR2 FRNRAP. The CDR3 consists of 15 residues. The TCR was taken from a man in his late teens or twenties who had mild COVID-19 (a few samples of this study predate the infection). Cell type and time point are not known. Material: PBMCs or a T cell subset sorted from them (not recorded which). The gene calls are TRBV12-5 and TRBJ1-5, with TRBD1 as a possible D gene (5 bases). The CDR3 nucleotides read TGTGCTAGTGGGGGCGACAGCAATAGCAATCAGCCCCAGCATTTT. This sequence encodes CASGGDSNSNQPQHF.